The rows below give T cell receptor beta chains drawn from one sample of a study of beta chain features in type 1 diabetes. Profiled with immunoSEQ multiplex PCR; TCRdb holds only in-frame clones, not every one. Here the sample spans under 900,000 clones, roughly 17% being singletons. Material for sequencing was naive CD4+ T cells from blood. The receptors shown here come from a woman aged 18-35 years in good health. Each CDR3 is given with its conserved first and last residue. A D gene is named only where the DNA matches it firmly. Expanded clones are given a class, and other clones once, few, many or no size at all.

j_call: TRBJ2-7; clone_size: -; v_call: TRBV27; d_call: -; cdr3_aa: CASSSSYEQYF; cdr3_nt: TGTGCCAGCAGTTCCTCCTACGAGCAGTACTTC
j_call: TRBJ1-1; clone_size: few; v_call: TRBV2; d_call: -; cdr3_aa: CASNLEGNTEAFF; cdr3_nt: TGTGCCAGCAATCTGGAGGGGAACACTGAAGCTTTCTTT
j_call: TRBJ2-1; clone_size: -; v_call: TRBV28; d_call: -; cdr3_aa: CATSTPAEDEQFF; cdr3_nt: TGCGCCACCTCTACCCCAGCCGAAGATGAGCAGTTCTTC
j_call: TRBJ2-5; clone_size: -; v_call: TRBV29-1; d_call: -; cdr3_aa: CSVGRGRDWETQYF; cdr3_nt: TGCAGCGTAGGCCGGGGGCGGGATTGGGAGACCCAGTACTTC
j_call: TRBJ2-7; clone_size: -; v_call: TRBV19; d_call: TRBD2; cdr3_aa: CASSGLAGPEYF; cdr3_nt: TGTGCCAGTAGCGGACTAGCGGGACCCGAGTACTTC
j_call: TRBJ2-3; clone_size: few; v_call: TRBV7-6; d_call: -; cdr3_aa: CASSLRPARAQDTQYF; cdr3_nt: TGTGCCAGCAGCTTAAGGCCGGCTAGAGCCCAAGATACGCAGTATTTT
j_call: TRBJ2-3; clone_size: -; v_call: TRBV4-2; d_call: TRBD2; cdr3_aa: CASSQDSGRSVWATQYF; cdr3_nt: TGTGCCAGCAGCCAAGATAGCGGGAGGAGTGTTTGGGCTACGCAGTATTTT
j_call: TRBJ1-4; clone_size: few; v_call: TRBV20-1; d_call: -; cdr3_aa: CSAYENEKLFF; cdr3_nt: TGCAGTGCTTATGAAAATGAAAAACTGTTTTTT
j_call: TRBJ2-1; clone_size: few; v_call: TRBV27; d_call: -; cdr3_aa: CASSFSGAGNEQFF; cdr3_nt: TGTGCCAGCAGTTTTTCGGGGGCCGGGAATGAGCAGTTCTTC
j_call: TRBJ1-5; clone_size: -; v_call: TRBV4-3; d_call: TRBD1; cdr3_aa: CASSQDGTVSQPQHF; cdr3_nt: TGCGCCAGCAGCCAAGATGGGACAGTTAGTCAGCCCCAGCATTTT
j_call: TRBJ2-4; clone_size: -; v_call: TRBV18; d_call: TRBD1; cdr3_aa: CASSPSGQGWDIQYF; cdr3_nt: TGTGCCAGCTCACCTTCAGGACAGGGGTGGGACATTCAGTACTTC
j_call: TRBJ2-1; clone_size: -; v_call: TRBV7-2; d_call: -; cdr3_aa: CASSGTDNEQFF; cdr3_nt: TGTGCCAGCAGCGGCACTGACAATGAGCAGTTCTTC
j_call: TRBJ1-5; clone_size: few; v_call: TRBV6-5; d_call: -; cdr3_aa: CASSYSTGRDQPQHF; cdr3_nt: TGTGCCAGCAGTTACTCGACGGGGCGCGATCAGCCCCAGCATTTT
j_call: TRBJ1-1; clone_size: few; v_call: TRBV11-2; d_call: -; cdr3_aa: CASSLGQSETEAFF; cdr3_nt: TGTGCCAGCAGCTTGGGTCAGTCGGAAACTGAAGCTTTCTTT
j_call: TRBJ2-5; clone_size: -; v_call: TRBV5-1; d_call: TRBD2; cdr3_aa: CASSLGLAGGPTETQYF; cdr3_nt: TGCGCCAGCAGCTTGGGGCTAGCGGGAGGGCCTACGGAGACCCAGTACTTC
j_call: TRBJ2-1; clone_size: -; v_call: TRBV5-1; d_call: -; cdr3_aa: CASSLANTYEQFF; cdr3_nt: TGCGCCAGCAGCTTGGCCAATACTTATGAGCAGTTCTTC
j_call: TRBJ2-3; clone_size: -; v_call: TRBV6-1; d_call: -; cdr3_aa: CASSLSRLQSDTQYF; cdr3_nt: TGTGCCAGCAGTCTCTCCCGACTACAATCAGATACGCAGTATTTT
j_call: TRBJ2-5; clone_size: few; v_call: TRBV7-2; d_call: -; cdr3_aa: CASSLARGAQETQYF; cdr3_nt: TGTGCCAGCAGCTTAGCCAGGGGAGCCCAAGAGACCCAGTACTTC
j_call: TRBJ1-2; clone_size: -; v_call: TRBV4-2; d_call: -; cdr3_aa: CASSQGGRDTNYGYTF; cdr3_nt: TGTGCCAGCAGCCAAGGGGGTAGGGATACTAACTATGGCTACACCTTC
j_call: TRBJ2-1; clone_size: few; v_call: TRBV5-4; d_call: -; cdr3_aa: CASSLEVGEQFF; cdr3_nt: TGTGCCAGCAGCTTAGAAGTCGGTGAGCAGTTCTTC
j_call: TRBJ1-1; clone_size: once; v_call: TRBV6-6; d_call: -; cdr3_aa: CASSRPTSNTEAFF; cdr3_nt: TGTGCCAGCAGTCGACCAACCTCGAACACTGAAGCTTTCTTT
j_call: TRBJ2-1; clone_size: few; v_call: TRBV6-5; d_call: TRBD2; cdr3_aa: CASSYSRRSGSNEQFF; cdr3_nt: TGTGCCAGCAGTTACTCTCGGCGTAGCGGGAGCAATGAGCAGTTCTTC
j_call: TRBJ2-1; clone_size: -; v_call: TRBV7-9; d_call: -; cdr3_aa: CASSLLGSYNEQFF; cdr3_nt: TGTGCCAGCAGCTTATTGGGCTCCTACAATGAGCAGTTCTTC
j_call: TRBJ2-7; clone_size: few; v_call: TRBV18; d_call: -; cdr3_aa: CASSPTSNFALEQYF; cdr3_nt: TGTGCCAGCTCACCGACTAGTAACTTCGCCCTCGAGCAGTACTTC
j_call: TRBJ2-2; clone_size: few; v_call: TRBV28; d_call: -; cdr3_aa: CASSFGPPGELFF; cdr3_nt: TGTGCCAGCAGTTTCGGTCCGCCCGGGGAGCTGTTTTTT
j_call: TRBJ2-5; clone_size: few; v_call: TRBV18; d_call: -; cdr3_aa: CASSPPGLGTQYF; cdr3_nt: TGTGCCAGCTCACCTCCCGGGCTGGGGACCCAGTACTTC
j_call: TRBJ1-5; clone_size: -; v_call: TRBV18; d_call: -; cdr3_aa: CASSLQDSNQPQHF; cdr3_nt: TGTGCCAGCTCACTACAGGATAGCAATCAGCCCCAGCATTTT
j_call: TRBJ2-1; clone_size: -; v_call: TRBV27; d_call: -; cdr3_aa: CASSLSIRTLLQFF; cdr3_nt: TGTGCCAGCAGTTTATCGATTCGAACCCTCTTGCAGTTCTTC
j_call: TRBJ2-1; clone_size: -; v_call: TRBV10-3; d_call: TRBD2; cdr3_aa: CAISESAGEHEQFF; cdr3_nt: TGTGCCATCAGTGAGTCTGCGGGAGAGCATGAGCAGTTCTTC
j_call: TRBJ1-1; clone_size: -; v_call: TRBV18; d_call: -; cdr3_aa: CASSPGQREAFF; cdr3_nt: TGTGCCAGCTCACCCGGACAGCGCGAAGCTTTCTTT
j_call: TRBJ2-3; clone_size: once; v_call: TRBV7-9; d_call: TRBD1; cdr3_aa: CASSSGTDFYTDTQYF; cdr3_nt: TGTGCCAGCAGTTCCGGGACAGACTTTTACACAGATACGCAGTATTTT
j_call: TRBJ2-1; clone_size: -; v_call: TRBV7-2; d_call: TRBD2; cdr3_aa: CASSLGAGLGLEQFF; cdr3_nt: TGTGCCAGCAGCTTAGGGGCGGGACTAGGCCTTGAGCAGTTCTTC
j_call: TRBJ2-1; clone_size: many; v_call: TRBV7-9; d_call: TRBD1; cdr3_aa: CASSSPGQAPWQFF; cdr3_nt: TGTGCCAGCAGCAGTCCGGGACAGGCCCCCTGGCAGTTCTTC
j_call: TRBJ2-3; clone_size: few; v_call: TRBV29-1; d_call: TRBD2; cdr3_aa: CSVGWTSGRAGTDTQYF; cdr3_nt: TGCAGCGTTGGCTGGACTAGCGGGAGGGCGGGAACAGATACGCAGTATTTT
j_call: TRBJ1-5; clone_size: -; v_call: TRBV18; d_call: -; cdr3_aa: CASSPPPGSVGDSNQPQHF; cdr3_nt: TGTGCCAGCTCACCACCCCCGGGGTCGGTGGGCGATAGCAATCAGCCCCAGCATTTT
j_call: TRBJ2-2; clone_size: -; v_call: TRBV5-6; d_call: -; cdr3_aa: CANSRDRDASIPRELFF; cdr3_nt: TGTGCCAACAGCCGCGACCGGGACGCCTCGATACCTAGGGAGCTGTTTTTT
j_call: TRBJ1-1; clone_size: -; v_call: TRBV14; d_call: -; cdr3_aa: CASSQDYGLRNTEAFF; cdr3_nt: TGTGCCAGCAGCCAAGACTACGGTTTACGGAACACTGAAGCTTTCTTT
j_call: TRBJ2-1; clone_size: -; v_call: TRBV4-3; d_call: -; cdr3_aa: CASSLGRRAPQQDYNEQFF; cdr3_nt: TGCGCCAGCAGCCTGGGACGACGAGCCCCCCAGCAAGACTACAATGAGCAGTTCTTC
j_call: TRBJ1-4; clone_size: few; v_call: TRBV7-2; d_call: -; cdr3_aa: CASSPQRATTNEKLFF; cdr3_nt: TGTGCCAGCAGCCCCCAAAGGGCCACAACTAATGAAAAACTGTTTTTT
j_call: TRBJ2-1; clone_size: once; v_call: TRBV14; d_call: TRBD2; cdr3_aa: CASSQMWGGSYNEQFF; cdr3_nt: TGTGCCAGCAGCCAGATGTGGGGGGGCTCCTACAATGAGCAGTTCTTC
j_call: TRBJ2-2; clone_size: few; v_call: TRBV7-9; d_call: -; cdr3_aa: CASSPRSSGELFF; cdr3_nt: TGTGCCAGCAGCCCCCGCAGCTCCGGGGAGCTGTTTTTT
j_call: TRBJ2-1; clone_size: few; v_call: TRBV9; d_call: -; cdr3_aa: CASGLGGIVYEQFF; cdr3_nt: TGTGCCAGCGGATTAGGCGGGATTGTCTATGAGCAGTTCTTC
j_call: TRBJ2-7; clone_size: -; v_call: TRBV27; d_call: -; cdr3_aa: CASSLSGSGRNEQYF; cdr3_nt: TGTGCCAGCAGTTTATCCGGATCAGGGCGAAACGAGCAGTACTTC
j_call: TRBJ1-1; clone_size: -; v_call: TRBV28; d_call: TRBD1; cdr3_aa: CASFKDRTSNTEAFF; cdr3_nt: TGTGCCAGCTTTAAGGACAGGACATCGAACACTGAAGCTTTCTTT
j_call: TRBJ1-1; clone_size: few; v_call: TRBV19; d_call: -; cdr3_aa: CASSSQGVRHTEAFF; cdr3_nt: TGTGCCAGTAGTTCGCAGGGAGTCCGGCACACTGAAGCTTTCTTT
j_call: TRBJ2-1; clone_size: -; v_call: TRBV4-2; d_call: TRBD2; cdr3_aa: CASSQELWLAGDHEQFF; cdr3_nt: TGTGCCAGCAGCCAAGAATTATGGCTAGCGGGAGACCATGAGCAGTTCTTC
j_call: TRBJ2-1; clone_size: few; v_call: TRBV29-1; d_call: -; cdr3_aa: CRLVEGGLFRSSYNEQFF; cdr3_nt: TGCCGTCTAGTGGAGGGAGGACTATTTAGGAGCTCCTACAATGAGCAGTTCTTC
j_call: TRBJ2-5; clone_size: few; v_call: TRBV5-1; d_call: -; cdr3_aa: CASSRPGFQETQYF; cdr3_nt: TGCGCCAGCAGCAGACCAGGATTCCAAGAGACCCAGTACTTC
j_call: TRBJ2-5; clone_size: few; v_call: TRBV18; d_call: TRBD1; cdr3_aa: CASTAGQGVVETQYF; cdr3_nt: TGTGCCAGCACCGCGGGACAGGGGGTCGTGGAGACCCAGTACTTC
j_call: TRBJ2-5; clone_size: few; v_call: TRBV6-5; d_call: -; cdr3_aa: CASSYRPETQYF; cdr3_nt: TGTGCCAGCAGTTACCGCCCCGAGACCCAGTACTTC
j_call: TRBJ2-7; clone_size: few; v_call: TRBV5-6; d_call: -; cdr3_aa: CASSFWAASGYEQYF; cdr3_nt: TGTGCCAGCAGCTTCTGGGCGGCGTCGGGATACGAGCAGTACTTC
j_call: TRBJ2-2; clone_size: few; v_call: TRBV7-9; d_call: TRBD1; cdr3_aa: CASSFRTGSITGELFF; cdr3_nt: TGTGCCAGCAGCTTTCGGACAGGGAGTATCACCGGGGAGCTGTTTTTT
j_call: TRBJ1-1; clone_size: -; v_call: TRBV19; d_call: -; cdr3_aa: CASRGSGTEAFF; cdr3_nt: TGTGCCAGTAGGGGTAGTGGGACTGAAGCTTTCTTT
j_call: TRBJ2-3; clone_size: -; v_call: TRBV5-4; d_call: TRBD2; cdr3_aa: CASSLMLAESTDTQYF; cdr3_nt: TGTGCCAGCAGCTTGATGCTAGCGGAAAGCACAGATACGCAGTATTTT
j_call: TRBJ1-1; clone_size: -; v_call: TRBV28; d_call: TRBD1; cdr3_aa: CASKTFRGRTEAFF; cdr3_nt: TGTGCCAGCAAAACATTCAGGGGGCGCACTGAAGCTTTCTTT